These 27 T cell receptor beta chains share one sample of origin, sequenced in a study of breast tumors, draining lymph nodes, adjacent tissues. The lymph nodes were axillary draining lymph nodes from breast cancer patients. Using its own MiXCR run on the multiplex PCR reads, TCRdb lists one record per CDR3 protein. The data show roughly 80,000 distinct CDR3 sequences, 15% to 20% seen once. Sequences were obtained from axillary lymph node tissue. All receptors derive from a female donor with breast cancer. Some clones in this sample may be carry-over from other donors' samples.

This clonotype appeared many times. The rearrangement joins TRBV4-3 to TRBJ2-5, with D perhaps TRBD2 (6 bases). V lost 0 bases, J lost 1 base, and 9 bases lay in between. This CDR3 comprises 15 residues. The germline gives CDR1 LGHNA, CDR2 YSLEER. CDR3 in amino acids: CASSQDRGSQETQYF. CDR3 in DNA: TGCGCCAGCAGCCAAGATCGGGGGTCCCAAGAGACCCAGTACTTC.

V usage is TRBV9 and J usage is TRBJ1-2, with unresolved D. Germline V gene data show CDR1 as SGDLS and CDR2 as YYNGEE. V was pared by 3 bases and J by 4 bases, with 7 bases between. The CDR3 has 12 amino acids. CDR3 sequence (DNA): TGTGCCAGCAGCGCCCCGGCCTATGGCTACACCTTC. This gives the protein CASSAPAYGYTF.

In this sample, this clonotype turned up many times. J is TRBJ2-1 and V is TRBV4-3; 10 positions match TRBD2. The CDR3 length is 17 residues. Germline V lookup: CDR1 LGHNA, CDR2 YSLEER. J was trimmed by 4 bases and V by 1 base; bases with no gene match: 7. The DNA of the CDR3 is TGCGCCAGCAGCCAAGTTGTACTAGCGGGACTATACAATGAGCAGTTCTTC. It codes for CASSQVVLAGLYNEQFF.

This clonotype was seen ten or more times. The genes are TRBV5-1 and TRBJ2-2; possible D gene TRBD2, 5 bases. Germline loops: CDR1 SGHRS, CDR2 YFSETQ. CDR3 size: 15 residues. V was pared by 0 bases and J by 1 base, with 7 bases between. This chain's CDR3 is CASSLDGMNTGELFF. For the CDR3, the DNA is TGCGCCAGCAGCTTGGACGGGATGAACACCGGGGAGCTGTTTTTT.

The chain couples TRBV18 to TRBJ1-2; D not resolved. The CDR3 covers 13 residues. Germline-derived CDR1 and CDR2 are KGHSH and LQKENI. The V gene lost 6 bases and the J gene lost 3 bases, with 11 bases spanning the gap. In DNA, the CDR3 is TGTGCCAGCTCTCCCCAATCGGACTATGGCTACACCTTC. Translating gives CASSPQSDYGYTF.

At least ten counts were recorded for this clonotype. The V gene is TRBV6-2 or TRBV6-3, the J gene TRBJ2-7; D unclear. In germline, CDR1 is MNHEY, CDR2 SVGEGT. The CDR3 runs 14 residues. V lost 4 bases, J lost 0 bases, and 10 bases lay in between. The CDR3 DNA follows: TGTGCCAGCAGTTGGGTGGGAAACTCCTACGAGCAGTACTTC. It is translated as CASSWVGNSYEQYF.

At least ten counts were recorded for this clonotype. This sequence joins TRBV29-1 and TRBJ2-1; TRBD1 agrees at 9 bases. This CDR3 spans 16 amino acids. The V gene's germline CDR1 is SQVTM and CDR2 ANQGSEA. V was clipped by 0 bases and J by 9 bases; unmatched bases: 12. The CDR3 here is CSVEDPEGQGVGEQFF. CDR3 sequence (DNA): TGCAGCGTTGAAGATCCCGAGGGACAGGGTGTTGGTGAGCAGTTCTTC.

Comments on this clonotype: A read error is possible here, since a much larger clone lies one base away. The chain has TRBV6-2 or TRBV6-3 and TRBJ2-3; D remains ambiguous. CDR3 length equals 13 residues. V lost 5 bases and J 2 bases, leaving 8 bases between the germline ends. Germline-derived CDR1 and CDR2 are MNHEY and SVGEGT. CDR3 nucleotide sequence: TGTGCCAGCAGTCCATATTACACAGATACGCAGTATTTT. Protein product: CASSPYYTDTQYF.

This clonotype has at least ten counts. V gene TRBV19 combines with J gene TRBJ2-5; TRBD1 is a possible D gene (7 bases). Germline loops: CDR1 LNHDA, CDR2 SQIVND (reference sequence). The V end lost 4 bases, the J end lost 3 bases, and 15 bases lay between the germline ends. The CDR3 is 15 amino acids. In DNA, the CDR3 is TGTGCCAGTAGTAGTGGCAGGGGGAGGAAAGAGACCCAGTACTTC. Residues: CASSSGRGRKETQYF. The entire variable domain, with the rest obtained from reference TRBV19 and TRBJ2-5, is as follows: DGGITQSPKYLFRKEGQNVTLSCEQNLNHDAMYWYRQDPGQGLRLIYYSQIVNDFQKGDIAEGYSVSREKKESFPLTVTSAQKNPTAFYLCASSSGRGRKETQYFGPGTRLLVL.

The V gene is TRBV9, the J gene TRBJ2-5; perhaps TRBD1 as D (5 bases). Germline V gene sequence: CDR1 SGDLS, CDR2 YYNGEE. Trimming removed 4 bases from V and 2 bases from J, with 12 bases in between. This CDR3 region has 14 residues. This CDR3 reads CASSPTGGQETQYF. The CDR3 nucleotides are TGTGCCAGCAGCCCCACAGGCGGACAAGAGACCCAGTACTTC.

Comment on this clonotype: Given a much more abundant clone one base away, this may be a read error. This sequence joins TRBV2 and TRBJ1-5; D is possibly TRBD1 (6 bases). This CDR3 is 13 amino acids long. From germline, CDR1 is SNHLY and CDR2 FYNNEI. The CDR3 DNA is TGTGCCGGCAGTGGTAAGGGGGGACAGCCCCAGCATTTT. It yields the protein CAGSGKGGQPQHF.

Ten or more counts support this clonotype. CDR3 DNA sequence: TGCGCCAGCAGCCATAGGGAGGGGAATTACGAGCAGTACTTC. Amino acid sequence: CASSHREGNYEQYF. This chain links TRBV4-1 with TRBJ2-7; 7 bases map to TRBD2. Germline V CDR1 and CDR2: MGHRA, YSYEKL. The CDR3 has 14 residues. Unmatched junction bases numbered 6, after V lost 3 bases and J lost 4 bases.

The sample holds many counts of this clonotype. This chain uses TRBV6-2 or TRBV6-3 with TRBJ2-1; TRBD2 matches at 7 bases. V shed 2 bases and J 10 bases; nucleotides not matched to a gene: 5. From germline, CDR1 is MNHEY and CDR2 SVGEGT. CDR3 length equals 13 residues. The CDR3, as DNA: TGTGCCAGCAGTTACAAAACGCGGGGGGAGCAGTTCTTC. Translated: CASSYKTRGEQFF.

This clonotype was recorded at least ten times. At one end, the junction sequence differs from germline, possibly due to a read error. This chain uses TRBV19 with TRBJ2-7; 8 bases map to TRBD1. Germline CDR1 LNHDA, CDR2 SQIVND (reference sequence). The CDR3 extends over 14 amino acids. CDR3 sequence (DNA): TGTGCCAGTAGTATTGCAGGGGGCTCCCACGAGCAGTACTTC. This encodes CASSIAGGSHEQYF.

This clonotype was picked up many times. The gene calls are TRBV3-1 and TRBJ2-7; D is unclear. Trimming took 3 bases from V and 6 from J, leaving 12 bases between them. This CDR3 region has 13 residues. Germline-derived CDR1 and CDR2 are LGHDT and YNNKEL (reference sequence). CDR3 protein: CASSHSALGEQYF. The CDR3 DNA follows: TGTGCCAGCAGCCATTCCGCCCTGGGCGAGCAGTACTTC.

This clonotype has just one count. The rearrangement uses TRBV19 and TRBJ2-7, with TRBD2 as a possible D gene (5 bases). This CDR3 is built from 14 residues. V dropped 5 bases and J dropped 3 bases, with 14 bases sitting between them. Germline-derived CDR1 and CDR2 are LNHDA and SQIVND (reference sequence). The CDR3 sequence is CASSVQGSGYEQYF. The CDR3, as DNA: TGTGCCAGTAGTGTACAAGGGAGTGGCTACGAGCAGTACTTC.

The chain has TRBV5-6 and TRBJ2-4; 11 bases line up with TRBD2. This CDR3 comprises 17 residues. Germline CDR1 SGHDT, CDR2 YYEEEE. V lost 2 bases, J lost 4 bases, and 8 bases stayed unmatched. The CDR3 reads CASSFPASGRKKNIQYF. DNA for the CDR3: TGTGCCAGCAGCTTTCCGGCTAGCGGGAGGAAAAAAAACATTCAGTACTTC.

This clonotype was found many times. This chain joins TRBV11-3 and TRBJ2-7; a possible D gene is TRBD1 (5 bases). Trimming removed 3 bases at V and 3 bases at J, with 9 bases between. Germline-derived CDR1 and CDR2 are SGHNT and YENEEA. The CDR3 loop spans 13 amino acids. CDR3 amino acids: CASSLQDIYEQYF. The CDR3 bases are TGTGCCAGCAGCTTGCAGGACATCTACGAGCAGTACTTC.

This clonotype was counted ten times or more. This chain uses TRBV12-3 or TRBV12-4 with TRBJ1-4; weak D call: TRBD1 (5 bases). The V end lost 2 bases, the J end lost 8 bases, and 9 bases lay between the germline ends. This CDR3 comprises 13 residues. The CDR3 protein is CASSLQGSEKLFF. CDR3 DNA: TGTGCCAGCAGTTTACAGGGAAGCGAAAAACTGTTTTTT.

In this sample, this clonotype turned up many times. The chain employs TRBV12-3 or TRBV12-4 and TRBJ2-7; D uncertain. The CDR3 runs to 14 residues. The V and J ends lost 2 bases and 2 bases respectively, with 10 bases between them. The CDR3 nucleotides read TGTGCCAGCAGTTTAAAAGGCGGTCCCTACGAGCAGTACTTC. Translation gives CASSLKGGPYEQYF.

At least ten counts were recorded for this clonotype. The gene calls are TRBV9 and TRBJ2-1, with TRBD2 matching over 10 bases. The CDR3 is made up of 16 amino acids. Germline V gene lookup returns CDR1 SGDLS and CDR2 YYNGEE. Germline trimming cut 6 bases from V and 5 bases from J; bases unmatched to any gene: 11. The CDR3 reads CASTTRALAGHNEQFF. CDR3 coding DNA: TGTGCCAGCACCACGAGAGCACTAGCGGGACACAATGAGCAGTTCTTC. Combining the CDR3 with reference TRBV9 and TRBJ2-1 gives the whole variable domain DSGVTQTPKHLITATGQRVTLRCSPRSGDLSVYWYQQSLDQGLQFLIQYYNGEERAKGNILERFSAQQFPDLHSELNLSSLELGDSALYFCASTTRALAGHNEQFFGPGTRLTVL.

Many counts were recorded for this clonotype. The CDR3 DNA follows: TGCAGTGCTAGAGGGAACGGAGAGACCCAGTACTTC. This gives the protein CSARGNGETQYF. The gene calls are TRBV20-1 and TRBJ2-5; D remains unclear. V was cut by 1 base and J by 4 bases, with 7 bases left in between. Germline CDR1 reads DFQATT; CDR2 reads SNEGSKA (reference sequence). The CDR3 has 12 residues.

There are many counts of this clonotype. The V call is TRBV7-3, the J call TRBJ2-3; 9 bases are shared with TRBD1. This CDR3 has 16 amino acids. Germline V gives CDR1 SGHTA, CDR2 FQGTGA. Trimming removed 5 bases from V and 3 bases from J; junction bases left unmatched: 9. The CDR3 region is CASSKGQGIGTDTQYF. DNA of the CDR3: TGTGCCAGCAGCAAGGGACAGGGAATTGGGACAGATACGCAGTATTTT.

Worth noting for this clonotype: A much more abundant neighbour one base away suggests this may be a read error. The chain recombines TRBV9 with TRBJ2-7, with TRBD2 matching 9 bases. Germline-derived CDR1 and CDR2 are SGDLS and YYNGEE. The CDR3 covers 14 residues. CDR3 residues: CASSVGGLALERYF. CDR3 sequence (DNA): TGTGCCAGCAGCGTAGGCGGACTAGCGCTCGAGCGGTACTTC.

In this sample, this clonotype turned up many times. The chain combines TRBV29-1 with TRBJ2-1; D might be TRBD1 or TRBD2, each matching 5 bases. The V gene lost 4 bases and the J gene lost 4 bases, with 8 bases spanning the gap. Per germline, CDR1 SQVTM and CDR2 ANQGSEA. The CDR3 runs 12 residues. The CDR3 sequence is CSVVGRYNEQFF. In DNA, the CDR3 is TGCAGCGTTGTGGGACGTTACAATGAGCAGTTCTTC.

This clonotype was found a few times. In DNA form, the CDR3 reads TGTGCCAGCAGATCTATAACAGGGTCTGACTATGGCTACACCTTC. Its protein is CASRSITGSDYGYTF. The gene calls are TRBV28 and TRBJ1-2; D perhaps matches TRBD1 (6 bases). V was shortened by 6 bases and J by 3 bases, with 17 bases between the two germline ends. The CDR3 is made up of 15 amino acids. CDR1 is MDHEN, CDR2 SYDVKM, per germline.

On this clonotype itself: A much larger clone lies a single base off, so this may be a read error. This rearrangement joins TRBV7-8 to TRBJ2-1; the D gene could be TRBD1 or TRBD2 (5 bases each). The germline CDR1 and CDR2 sequences are SGHVS and FQNEAQ. The length of the CDR3 is 16 residues. Trimming removed 5 bases at V and 7 bases at J, with 21 bases between. CDR3 sequence reads: CASSTRRPGPPNEQFF. CDR3 bases: TGTGCCAGCAGCACACGTCGACCGGGACCCCCGAATGAGCAGTTCTTC.